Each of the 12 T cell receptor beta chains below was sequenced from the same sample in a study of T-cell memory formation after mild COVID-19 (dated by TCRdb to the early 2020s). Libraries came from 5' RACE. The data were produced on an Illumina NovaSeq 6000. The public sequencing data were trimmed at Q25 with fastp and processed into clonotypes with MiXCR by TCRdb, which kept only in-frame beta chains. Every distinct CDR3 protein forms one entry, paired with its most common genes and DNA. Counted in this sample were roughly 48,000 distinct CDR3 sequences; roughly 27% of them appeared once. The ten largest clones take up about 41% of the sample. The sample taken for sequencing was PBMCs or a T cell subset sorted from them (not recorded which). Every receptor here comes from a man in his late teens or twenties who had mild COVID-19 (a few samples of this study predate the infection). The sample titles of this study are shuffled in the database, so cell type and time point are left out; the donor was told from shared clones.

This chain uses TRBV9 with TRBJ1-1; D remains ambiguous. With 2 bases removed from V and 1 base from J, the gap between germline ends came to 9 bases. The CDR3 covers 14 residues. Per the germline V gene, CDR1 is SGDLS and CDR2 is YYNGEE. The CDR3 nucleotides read TGTGCCAGCAGCGTGGGCAGCACGAACACTGAAGCTTTCTTT. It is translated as CASSVGSTNTEAFF.

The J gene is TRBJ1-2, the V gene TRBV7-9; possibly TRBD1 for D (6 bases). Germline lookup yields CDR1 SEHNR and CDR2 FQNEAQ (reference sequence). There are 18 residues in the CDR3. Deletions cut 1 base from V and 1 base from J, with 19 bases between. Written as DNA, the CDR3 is TGTGCCAGCAGCTTAGATAGAGTTACAGGGCAGTATAACTATGGCTACACCTTC. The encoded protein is CASSLDRVTGQYNYGYTF.

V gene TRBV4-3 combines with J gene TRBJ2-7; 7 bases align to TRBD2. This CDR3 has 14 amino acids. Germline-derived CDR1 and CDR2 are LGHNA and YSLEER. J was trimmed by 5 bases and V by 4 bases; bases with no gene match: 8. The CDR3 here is CASSPRGGGHEQYF. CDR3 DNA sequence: TGCGCCAGCAGCCCCCGCGGGGGAGGCCACGAGCAGTACTTC.

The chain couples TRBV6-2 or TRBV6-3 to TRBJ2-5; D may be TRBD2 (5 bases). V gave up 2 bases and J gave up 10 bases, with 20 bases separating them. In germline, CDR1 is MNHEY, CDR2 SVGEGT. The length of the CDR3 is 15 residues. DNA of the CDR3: TGTGCCAGCAGTTACGCGTCGGACTTAGATAGGGACCAGTACTTC. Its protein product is CASSYASDLDRDQYF.

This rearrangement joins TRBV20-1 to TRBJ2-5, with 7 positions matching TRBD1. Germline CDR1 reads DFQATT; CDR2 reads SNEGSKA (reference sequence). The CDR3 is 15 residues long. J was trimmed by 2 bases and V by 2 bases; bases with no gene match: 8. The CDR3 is CSARSVRQGQETQYF. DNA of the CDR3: TGCAGTGCTAGAAGTGTGCGACAGGGACAAGAGACCCAGTACTTC.

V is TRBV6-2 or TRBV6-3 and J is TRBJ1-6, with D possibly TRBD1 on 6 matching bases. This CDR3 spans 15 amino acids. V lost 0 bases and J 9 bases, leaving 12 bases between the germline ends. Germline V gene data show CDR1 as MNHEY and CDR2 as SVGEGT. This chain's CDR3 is CASSYSAGEGSPLHF. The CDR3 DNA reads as TGTGCCAGCAGTTACTCGGCAGGGGAAGGTTCACCCCTCCACTTT.

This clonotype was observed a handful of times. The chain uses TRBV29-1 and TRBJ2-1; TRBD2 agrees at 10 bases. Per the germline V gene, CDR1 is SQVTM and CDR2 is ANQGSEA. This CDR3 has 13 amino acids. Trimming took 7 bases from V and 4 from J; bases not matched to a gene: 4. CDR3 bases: TGCAGCGCACTAGCGGGGAATTACAATGAGCAGTTCTTC. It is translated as CSALAGNYNEQFF.

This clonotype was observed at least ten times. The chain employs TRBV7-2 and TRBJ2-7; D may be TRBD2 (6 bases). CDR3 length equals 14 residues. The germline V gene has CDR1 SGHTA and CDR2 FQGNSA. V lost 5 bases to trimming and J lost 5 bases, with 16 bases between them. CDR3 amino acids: CASSLPSGANEQYF. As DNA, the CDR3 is TGTGCCAGCAGCCTCCCCTCGGGAGCCAACGAGCAGTACTTC.

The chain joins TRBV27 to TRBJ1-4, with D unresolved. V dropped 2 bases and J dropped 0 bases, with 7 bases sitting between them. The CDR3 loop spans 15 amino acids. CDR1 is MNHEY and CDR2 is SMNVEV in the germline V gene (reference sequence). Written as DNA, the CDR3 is TGTGCCAGCAGTTTAGGAGAAGCAACTAATGAAAAACTGTTTTTT. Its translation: CASSLGEATNEKLFF.

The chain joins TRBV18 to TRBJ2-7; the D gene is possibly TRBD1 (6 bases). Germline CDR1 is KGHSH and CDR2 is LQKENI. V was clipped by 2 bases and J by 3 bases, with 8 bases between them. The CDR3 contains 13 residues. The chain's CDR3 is CASSPGQNYEQYV. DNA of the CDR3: TGTGCCAGCTCACCAGGACAGAACTACGAGCAGTACGTC.

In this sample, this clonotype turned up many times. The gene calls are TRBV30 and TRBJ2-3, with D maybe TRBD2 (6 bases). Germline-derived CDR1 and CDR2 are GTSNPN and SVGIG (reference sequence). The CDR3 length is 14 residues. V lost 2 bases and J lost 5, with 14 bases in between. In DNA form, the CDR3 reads TGTGCCTGGAGTTTAGGCGGGGCGGTAGATACGCAGTATTTT. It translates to CAWSLGGAVDTQYF.

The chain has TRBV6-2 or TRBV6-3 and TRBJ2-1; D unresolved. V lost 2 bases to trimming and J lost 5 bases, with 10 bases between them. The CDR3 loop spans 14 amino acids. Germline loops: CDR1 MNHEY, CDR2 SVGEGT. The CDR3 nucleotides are TGTGCCAGCAGTTACCCCGGCCTCAACAATGAGCAGTTCTTC. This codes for CASSYPGLNNEQFF.